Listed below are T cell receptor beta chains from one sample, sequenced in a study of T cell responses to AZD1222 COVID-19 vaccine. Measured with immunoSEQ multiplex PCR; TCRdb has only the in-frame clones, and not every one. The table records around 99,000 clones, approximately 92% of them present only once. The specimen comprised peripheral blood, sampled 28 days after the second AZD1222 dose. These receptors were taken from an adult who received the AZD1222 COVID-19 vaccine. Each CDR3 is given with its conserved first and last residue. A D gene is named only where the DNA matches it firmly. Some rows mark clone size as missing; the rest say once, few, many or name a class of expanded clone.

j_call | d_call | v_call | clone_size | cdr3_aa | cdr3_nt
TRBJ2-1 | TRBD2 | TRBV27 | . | CASSLILAGAHNEQFF | TGTGCCAGCAGTTTAATACTAGCGGGAGCGCACAATGAGCAGTTCTTC
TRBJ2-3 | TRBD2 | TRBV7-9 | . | CASSLLAGGGDTQYF | TGTGCCAGCAGCTTACTCGCGGGGGGGGGAGATACGCAGTATTTT
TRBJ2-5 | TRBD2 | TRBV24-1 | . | CATSDPSSGGHQETQYF | TGTGCCACCAGTGATCCTTCTAGCGGGGGGCACCAAGAGACCCAGTACTTC
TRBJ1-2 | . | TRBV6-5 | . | CASSYQGNYGYTF | TGTGCCAGCAGTTACCAGGGGAACTATGGCTACACCTTC
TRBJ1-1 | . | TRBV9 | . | CASSVEQTQTEAFF | TGTGCCAGCAGCGTAGAACAGACTCAAACTGAAGCTTTCTTT
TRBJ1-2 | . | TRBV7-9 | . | CASSPDVGGGYTF | TGTGCCAGCAGCCCCGACGTTGGCGGTGGCTACACCTTC
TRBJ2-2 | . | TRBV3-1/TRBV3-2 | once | CASSQLLATNTGELFF | TGTGCCAGCAGCCAATTACTAGCCACGAACACCGGGGAGCTGTTTTTT
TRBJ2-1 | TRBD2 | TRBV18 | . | CASSRVGREGGYGNEQFF | TGTGCCAGCTCCCGTGTTGGACGGGAGGGCGGGTATGGAAATGAGCAGTTCTTC
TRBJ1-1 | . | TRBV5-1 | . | CASSLQGFDTEAFF | TGCGCCAGCAGCTTACAGGGATTTGACACTGAAGCTTTCTTT
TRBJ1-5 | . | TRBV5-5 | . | CASSDDLWGGNQPQHF | TGTGCCAGCAGCGATGACCTCTGGGGGGGCAATCAGCCCCAGCATTTT
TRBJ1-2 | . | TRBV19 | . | CASSQTGYPRGYTF | TGTGCCAGTAGCCAAACGGGGTACCCCCGCGGCTACACCTTC
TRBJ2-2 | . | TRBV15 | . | CATSRELTANTGELFF | TGTGCCACCAGCAGAGAGCTGACTGCGAACACCGGGGAGCTGTTTTTT
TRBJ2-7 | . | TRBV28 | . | CASSPRTPYEQYF | TGTGCCAGCAGTCCCCGGACACCCTACGAGCAGTACTTC
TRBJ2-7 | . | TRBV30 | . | CAWSVRWGEQYF | TGTGCCTGGAGTGTACGATGGGGCGAGCAGTACTTC
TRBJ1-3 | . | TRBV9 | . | CASSGGTPSGNTIYF | TGTGCCAGCAGCGGTGGGACGCCCTCTGGAAACACCATATATTTT
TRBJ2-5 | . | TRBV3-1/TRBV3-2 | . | CASSALWETQYF | TGTGCCAGCAGCGCCCTGTGGGAGACCCAGTACTTC
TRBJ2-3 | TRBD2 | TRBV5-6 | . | CASRQTSSGTQYF | TGTGCCAGCAGGCAGACTAGCTCCGGTACGCAGTATTTT
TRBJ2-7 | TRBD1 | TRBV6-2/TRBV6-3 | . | CASSYTGGYEQYF | TGTGCCAGCAGTTACACAGGGGGCTACGAGCAGTACTTC
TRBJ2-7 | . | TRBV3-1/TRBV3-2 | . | CASSPRLGPSEQYF | TGTGCCAGCAGCCCCCGACTAGGACCCAGCGAGCAGTACTTC
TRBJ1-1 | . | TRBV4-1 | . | CASSQEGLGTEAFF | TGCGCCAGCAGCCAAGAGGGACTAGGCACTGAAGCTTTCTTT
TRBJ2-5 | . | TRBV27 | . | CASSPRWGSQETQYF | TGTGCCAGCAGTCCCCGGTGGGGGAGCCAAGAGACCCAGTACTTC
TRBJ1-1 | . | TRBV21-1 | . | CASSNSNTEAFF | TGTGCCAGCAGCAATAGTAACACTGAAGCTTTCTTT
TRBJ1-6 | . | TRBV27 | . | CASSLEGQTASPLHF | TGTGCCAGCAGTTTAGAGGGACAAACAGCTTCACCCCTCCACTTT
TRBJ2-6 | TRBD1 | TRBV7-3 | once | CASSLGTTGDSSGANVLTF | TGTGCCAGCAGCTTAGGCACGACAGGGGATAGCTCTGGGGCCAACGTCCTGACTTTC
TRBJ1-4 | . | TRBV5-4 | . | CASSSQSPKGEKLFF | TGTGCCAGCAGCTCCCAGTCTCCAAAGGGTGAAAAACTGTTTTTT
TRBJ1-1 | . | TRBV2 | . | CASSEGSAQYTEAFF | TGTGCCAGCAGTGAAGGGTCGGCACAGTACACTGAAGCTTTCTTT
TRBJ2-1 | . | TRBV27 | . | CASSREKYNEQFF | TGTGCCAGCAGTCGGGAAAAATACAATGAGCAGTTCTTC
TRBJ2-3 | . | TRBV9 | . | CASSVEGLNTQYF | TGTGCCAGCAGCGTAGAAGGTTTAAATACGCAGTATTTT
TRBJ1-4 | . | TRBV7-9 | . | CASRPTGDNEKLFF | TGTGCCAGCAGGCCGACAGGAGATAATGAAAAACTGTTTTTT
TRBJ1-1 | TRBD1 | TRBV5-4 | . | CASSLAKRQGVNTEAFF | TGTGCCAGCAGCTTGGCGAAACGACAGGGTGTCAACACTGAAGCTTTCTTT
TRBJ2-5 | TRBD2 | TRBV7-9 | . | CASSLQTSKVETQYF | TGTGCCAGCAGCTTACAGACTAGCAAAGTCGAGACCCAGTACTTC
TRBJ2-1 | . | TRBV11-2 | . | CASSAGNEQFF | TGTGCCAGCAGCGCAGGGAATGAGCAGTTCTTC
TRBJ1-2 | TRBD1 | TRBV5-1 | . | CASSQGQIDGYTF | TGCGCCAGCAGCCAGGGACAGATCGATGGCTACACCTTC
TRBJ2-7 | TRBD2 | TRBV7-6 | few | CASSSGGARPNEQYF | TGTGCCAGCAGCTCCGGGGGGGCCCGCCCCAACGAGCAGTACTTC
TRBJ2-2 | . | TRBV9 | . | CASSPNTGELFF | TGTGCCAGCAGCCCCAACACCGGGGAGCTGTTTTTT
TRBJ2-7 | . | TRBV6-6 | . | CAARGTVGSEQYF | TGTGCCGCTCGTGGGACCGTGGGGTCCGAGCAGTACTTC
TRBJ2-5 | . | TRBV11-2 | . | CASSPVGGGRETQYF | TGTGCCAGCAGCCCGGTTGGGGGGGGCCGTGAGACCCAGTACTTC
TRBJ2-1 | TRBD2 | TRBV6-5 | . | CASSPGLAGNNEQFF | TGTGCCAGCTCCCCGGGACTAGCGGGGAACAATGAGCAGTTCTTC
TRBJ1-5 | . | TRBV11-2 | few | CASSIGQSHQPQHF | TGTGCCAGCAGCATAGGGCAGTCCCATCAGCCCCAGCATTTT
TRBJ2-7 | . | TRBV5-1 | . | CASSLGAEAYEQYF | TGCGCCAGCAGCTTGGGGGCCGAGGCCTACGAGCAGTACTTC